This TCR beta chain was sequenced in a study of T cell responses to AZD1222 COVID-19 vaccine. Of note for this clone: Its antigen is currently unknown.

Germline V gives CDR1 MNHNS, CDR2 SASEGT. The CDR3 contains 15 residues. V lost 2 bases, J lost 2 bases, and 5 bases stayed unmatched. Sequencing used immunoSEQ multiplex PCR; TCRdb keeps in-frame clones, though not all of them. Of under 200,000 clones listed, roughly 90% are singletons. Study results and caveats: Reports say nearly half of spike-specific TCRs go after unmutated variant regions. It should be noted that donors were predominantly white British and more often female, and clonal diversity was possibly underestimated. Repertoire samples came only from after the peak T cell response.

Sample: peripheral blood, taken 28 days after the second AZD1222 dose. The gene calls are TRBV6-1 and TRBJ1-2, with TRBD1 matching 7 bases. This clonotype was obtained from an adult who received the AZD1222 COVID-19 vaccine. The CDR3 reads CASSEFAGGNYGYTF. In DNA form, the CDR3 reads TGTGCCAGCAGTGAATTCGCAGGGGGAAACTATGGCTACACCTTC.